This TCR beta chain was sequenced for a study of T cell repertoires in cytomegalovirus infection. Across the whole study: Used in the study were CMV epitopes, some recently identified and HLA-C-restricted, others well-studied and HLA-B-restricted. Study-level points and caveats: Within the response measured ex vivo, HLA-C-restricted CMV-specific TCR beta clonotypes were dominant.

Germline V gene data show CDR1 as MDHEN and CDR2 as SYDVKM. This CDR3 spans 16 amino acids. V shed 4 bases and J 4 bases; nucleotides not matched to a gene: 9. This clonotype was seen more than once but under ten times. The antigen is not known. TCRdb reanalysed the reads using MiXCR and keeps one entry per CDR3 protein. The sample includes over 120,000 distinct CDR3 sequences, about 31% of them seen just once. The genes are TRBV28 and TRBJ2-7; the match to TRBD1 covers 11 bases. This specimen consisted of CD8+ T cells from cultured PBMCs, obtained from culture after CMV antigen stimulation. The sequence came from a human donor in good health (CMV status not recorded). Some clones in this sample may be carry-over from other donors' samples. The CDR3 reads CASSSYSGDRGYEQYF. Here the CDR3 DNA reads TGTGCCAGCAGTTCCTATAGTGGGGACAGGGGGTACGAGCAGTACTTC.